The subject of this entry is one T cell receptor beta chain. Its antigen is still unknown. Unique molecular identifiers featured in each of the TCR beta cDNA libraries. There were 1 to 10 million T cells, and 510,000 or so cDNA molecules came from them. From the PCR reads, TCRdb called clonotypes with MiXCR, one entry per CDR3 protein. The profile shows about 260,000 distinct CDR3 sequences, around 34% of them singletons. This specimen comes from a study of post-analysis software for immune sequencing data. The overall study: Clinical courses comprised relapsing-remitting, secondary progressive and progressive-relapsing multiple sclerosis. Findings and caveats of the study: Significantly lower normalized Chao1 diversity was found in patients with multiple sclerosis relative to controls. Elevated frequency relative to controls characterized roughly 5 TRBV segments in patients, TRBV5-6, TRBV5-1 and TRBV20-1 among them. Samples prepared in the same batch strongly co-clustered by F measure.

The CDR3 runs 15 residues. With V trimmed by 6 bases and J by 7 bases, 7 bases remained unmatched. Germline assignment: CDR1 SGHTA and CDR2 FQGNSA. Sequenced material: blood. The sequence was collected from a girl between 10 and 17 years old with multiple sclerosis. The chain employs TRBV7-2 and TRBJ2-1; 12 bases align to TRBD2. The CDR3 DNA reads TGTGCCAGCAGAAGTACTAGCGGGAGGCTAAATGAGCAGTTCTTC. Its protein product is CASRSTSGRLNEQFF. Looking up the rest from reference TRBV7-2 and TRBJ2-1 gives the full variable domain: GAGVSQSPSNKVTEKGKDVELRCDPISGHTALYWYRQSLGQGLEFLIYFQGNSAPDKSGLPSDRFSAERTGGSVSTLTIQRTQQEDSAVYLCASRSTSGRLNEQFFGPGTRLTVL.